This T cell receptor beta chain was sequenced for a study of T cells in Graves' hyperthyroidism and ophthalmopathy. Study-level points and caveats: Among thyroid clonotypes expanded above 0.001, most also appeared in blood.

RNA transcripts served as the template for amplifying TCR beta CDR3 regions. The HTBI primer set drove a first-round RT-PCR of the TCR CDR3. TCRdb redid the calling of the multiplex PCR reads with MiXCR, one entry per CDR3 protein. The table has about 520,000 distinct CDR3 sequences, roughly 20% seen once; the top ten hold around 27%. This clonotype appeared many times. Its matching antigen is unknown. The CDR3 runs 13 residues. Deletions cut 3 bases from V and 1 base from J, with 6 bases between. Researchers defined stable Graves' hyperthyroidism as no ophthalmopathy progression within 18 months. Patients aged 18 to 65 had newly diagnosed hyperthyroidism that had lasted under 2 months. Diagnoses were established using clinical symptoms, serum thyroxine and TRAb, thyroid ultrasound and orbital computed tomography.

The source is a man aged 18-30 years with Graves' hyperthyroidism. V gene TRBV12-3 or TRBV12-4 combines with J gene TRBJ1-1, with a weak D call TRBD1 (5 bases). The sample was blood. The CDR3 DNA is TGTGCCAGCAGTTTTGGGGGGAACACTGAAGCTTTCTTT. Protein: CASSFGGNTEAFF.